This T cell receptor beta chain was found in a study of molecular identifiers for immune sequencing clone quantification. Study context: Four of five splits of RNA from roughly 18,000 or 92,000 naive CD8 cells were sequenced in replicates.

V was clipped by 4 bases and J by 6 bases, with 15 bases between them. CDR1 SGHAT and CDR2 FQDESV come from the germline V gene (reference sequence). The CDR3 runs to 15 residues. Bulk TCR libraries used previously described methods and listed TCR primers. TCRdb passed the PCR reads through MiXCR, listing each CDR3 protein once. The sample holds around 460,000 distinct CDR3 sequences; under 30% are singletons and the top ten take around 0.78%. Material: naive CD8+ T cells from blood, with Jurkat cell RNA spiked in. Subset reported: FACS-sorted CD8+CD4-CCR7+CD45RA+ naive T cells. The receptor's source is a human donor in good health. Some libraries in this study had Jurkat cell RNA spiked in. This chain uses TRBV11-1 with TRBJ2-2, with D unclear. The CDR3, as DNA: TGTGCCAGCAGCTCTCGGACGACCGGGTCCGGGGAGCTGTTTTTT. Translation: CASSSRTTGSGELFF. The full variable domain, in which reference TRBV11-1 and TRBJ2-2 provide the parts outside the CDR3, is EAEVAQSPRYKITEKSQAVAFWCDPISGHATLYWYRQILGQGPELLVQFQDESVVDDSQLPKDRFSAERLKGVDSTLKIQPAELGDSAMYLCASSSRTTGSGELFFGEGSRLTVL.